This TCR beta chain was observed in a study of post-analysis software for immune sequencing data. Study as a whole: Disease courses included relapsing-remitting, secondary progressive and progressive-relapsing multiple sclerosis.

This clonotype occurred many times. Its antigen is undetermined. Built from TCR beta cDNA, the libraries had unique molecular identifiers in them. T cells, about 0.85 to 11 million of them, yielded about half a million cDNA molecules. TCRdb fed the PCR reads into MiXCR, producing one record per CDR3 protein. The data hold some 260,000 distinct CDR3 sequences, with 35% to 40% observed a single time. Germline V gene data show CDR1 as LGHDT and CDR2 as YNNKEL (reference sequence). The CDR3 length is 15 residues. The germline V and J ends were trimmed by 3 bases and 4 bases, with 15 bases remaining between them. Findings and limits, study-wide: Relative to controls, patients had several TRBV segments at higher frequency, with TRBV5-6, TRBV5-1 and TRBV20-1 among these. Significantly decreased normalized Chao1 diversity was recorded for multiple sclerosis patients relative to controls. Samples prepared in the same batch strongly co-clustered by F measure.

The sample consisted of blood. The chain uses TRBV3-1 and TRBJ1-2; D is perhaps TRBD1 (6 bases). The receptor was derived from a girl aged 10 to 17 with multiple sclerosis. The CDR3 bases are TGTGCCAGCAGCCATCGGACAGTCCGGAGCTATGGCTACACCTTC. The encoded protein is CASSHRTVRSYGYTF.